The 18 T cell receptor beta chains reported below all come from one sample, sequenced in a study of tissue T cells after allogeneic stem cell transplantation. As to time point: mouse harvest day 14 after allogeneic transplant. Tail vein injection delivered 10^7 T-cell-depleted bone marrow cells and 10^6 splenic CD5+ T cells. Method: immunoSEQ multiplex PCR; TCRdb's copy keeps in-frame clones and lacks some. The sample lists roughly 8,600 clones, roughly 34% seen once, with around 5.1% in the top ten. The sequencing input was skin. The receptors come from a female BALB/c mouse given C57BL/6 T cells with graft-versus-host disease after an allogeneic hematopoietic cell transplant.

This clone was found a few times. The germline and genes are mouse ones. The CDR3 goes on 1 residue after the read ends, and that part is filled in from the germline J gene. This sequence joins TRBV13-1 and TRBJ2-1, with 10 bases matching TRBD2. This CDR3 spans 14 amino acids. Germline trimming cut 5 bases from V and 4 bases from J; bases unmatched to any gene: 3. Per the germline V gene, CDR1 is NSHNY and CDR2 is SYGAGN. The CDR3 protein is CASRETGGYAEQFF. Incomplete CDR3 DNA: TGTGCCAGCAGGGAGACTGGGGGGTATGCTGAGCAGTTC.

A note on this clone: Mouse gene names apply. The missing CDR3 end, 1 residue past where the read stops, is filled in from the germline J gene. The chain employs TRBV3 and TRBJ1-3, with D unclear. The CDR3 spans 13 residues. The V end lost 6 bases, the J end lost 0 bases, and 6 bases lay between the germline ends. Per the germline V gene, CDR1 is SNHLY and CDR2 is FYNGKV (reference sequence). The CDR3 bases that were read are TGTGCCAGCAGAGGTAATTCTGGAAATACGCTCTAT. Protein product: CASRGNSGNTLY. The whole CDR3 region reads CASRGNSGNTLYF.

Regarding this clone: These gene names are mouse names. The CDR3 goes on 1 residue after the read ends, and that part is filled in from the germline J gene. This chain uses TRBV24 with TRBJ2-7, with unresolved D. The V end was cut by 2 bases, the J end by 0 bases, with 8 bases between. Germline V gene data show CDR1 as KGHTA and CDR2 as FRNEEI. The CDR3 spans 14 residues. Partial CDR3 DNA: TGTGCCAGCAGTCTGGGGGTGAGCTCCTATGAACAGTAC. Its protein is CASSLGVSSYEQY. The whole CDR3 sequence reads CASSLGVSSYEQYF.

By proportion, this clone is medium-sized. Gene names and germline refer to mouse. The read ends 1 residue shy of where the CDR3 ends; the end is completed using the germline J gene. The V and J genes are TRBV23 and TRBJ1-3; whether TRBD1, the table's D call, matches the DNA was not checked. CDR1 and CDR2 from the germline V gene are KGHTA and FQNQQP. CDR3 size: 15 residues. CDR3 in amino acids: CSSSQSQDSGNTLYF. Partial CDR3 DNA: TGCTCCAGCAGTCAGTCTCAGGATTCTGGAAATACGCTCTAT.

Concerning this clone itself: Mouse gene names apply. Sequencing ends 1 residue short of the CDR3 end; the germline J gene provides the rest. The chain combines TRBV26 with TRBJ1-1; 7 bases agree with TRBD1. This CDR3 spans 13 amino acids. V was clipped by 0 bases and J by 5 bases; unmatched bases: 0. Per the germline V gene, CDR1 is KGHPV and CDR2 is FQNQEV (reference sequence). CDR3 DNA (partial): TGTGCCAGCAGTCTGTCGACAGGGACAGAAGTCTTC. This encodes CASSLSTGTEVF. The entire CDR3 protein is CASSLSTGTEVFF.

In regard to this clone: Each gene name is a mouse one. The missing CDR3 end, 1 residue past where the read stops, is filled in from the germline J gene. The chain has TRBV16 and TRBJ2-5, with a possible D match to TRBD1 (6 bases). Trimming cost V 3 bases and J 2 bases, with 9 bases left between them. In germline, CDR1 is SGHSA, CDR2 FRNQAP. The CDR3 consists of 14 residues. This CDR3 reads CASSFRDIQDTQYF. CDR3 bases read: TGTGCAAGCAGCTTTAGGGACATCCAAGACACCCAGTAC. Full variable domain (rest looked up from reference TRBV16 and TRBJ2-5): NAGVIQTPRHKVTGKGQEATLWCEPISGHSAVFWYRQTIVQGLEFLTYFRNQAPIDDSGMPKERFSAQMPNQSHSTLKIQSTQPQDSAVYLCASSFRDIQDTQYFGPGTRLLVL.

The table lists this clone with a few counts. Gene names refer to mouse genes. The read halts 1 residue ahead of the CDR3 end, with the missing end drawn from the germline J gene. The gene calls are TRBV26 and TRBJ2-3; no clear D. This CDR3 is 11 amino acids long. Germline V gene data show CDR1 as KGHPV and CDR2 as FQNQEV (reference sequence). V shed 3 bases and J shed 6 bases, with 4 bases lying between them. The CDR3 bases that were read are TGTGCCAGCAGTCTTAGGGAAACGCTGTAT. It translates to CASSLRETLY. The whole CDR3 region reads CASSLRETLYF.

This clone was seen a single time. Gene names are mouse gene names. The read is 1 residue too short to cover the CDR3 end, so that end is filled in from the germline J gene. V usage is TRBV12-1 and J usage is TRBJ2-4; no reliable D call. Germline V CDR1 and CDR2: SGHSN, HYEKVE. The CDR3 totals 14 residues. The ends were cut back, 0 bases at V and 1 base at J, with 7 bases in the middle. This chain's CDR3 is CASSLEWGQNTLYF. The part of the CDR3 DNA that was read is TGTGCCAGCTCTCTCGAATGGGGTCAAAACACCTTGTAC.

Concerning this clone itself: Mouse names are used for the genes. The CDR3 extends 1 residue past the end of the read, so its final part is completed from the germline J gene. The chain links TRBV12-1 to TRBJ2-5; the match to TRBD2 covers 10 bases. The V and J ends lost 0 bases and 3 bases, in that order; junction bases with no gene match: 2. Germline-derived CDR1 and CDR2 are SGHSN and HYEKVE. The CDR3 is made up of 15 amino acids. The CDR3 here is CASSLEDWGQDTQYF. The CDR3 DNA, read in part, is TGTGCCAGCTCTCTCGAGGACTGGGGGCAAGACACCCAGTAC.

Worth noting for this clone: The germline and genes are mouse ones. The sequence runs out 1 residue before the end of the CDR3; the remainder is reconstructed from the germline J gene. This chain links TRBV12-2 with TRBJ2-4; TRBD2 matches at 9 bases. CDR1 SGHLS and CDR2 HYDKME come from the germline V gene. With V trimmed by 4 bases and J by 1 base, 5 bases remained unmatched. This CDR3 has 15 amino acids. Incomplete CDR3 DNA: TGTGCCAGCTCAGACTGGGGGCGGGGTCAAAACACCTTGTAC. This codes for CASSDWGRGQNTLY. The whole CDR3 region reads CASSDWGRGQNTLYF. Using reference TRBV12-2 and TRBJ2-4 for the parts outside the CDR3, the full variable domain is NSGVVQSPRYIIKGKGERSILKCIPISGHLSVAWYQQTQGQELKFFIQHYDKMERDKGNLPSRFSVQQFDDYHSEMNMSALELEDSAVYFCASSDWGRGQNTLYFGAGTRLSVL.

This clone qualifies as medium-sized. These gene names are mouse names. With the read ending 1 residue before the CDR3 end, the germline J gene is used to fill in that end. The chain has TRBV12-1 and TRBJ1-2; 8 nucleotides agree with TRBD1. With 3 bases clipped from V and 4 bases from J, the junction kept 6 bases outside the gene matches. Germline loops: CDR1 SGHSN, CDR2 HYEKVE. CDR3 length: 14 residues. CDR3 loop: CASSSQGAASDYTF. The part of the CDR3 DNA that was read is TGTGCCAGCTCTTCTCAGGGGGCAGCCTCCGACTACACC.

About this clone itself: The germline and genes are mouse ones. Partial CDR3 DNA: TGTGCCAGCAGTCTGCCACGGGACCAGGCTCCGCTT. Protein product: CASSLPRDQAPL. The CDR3 in full is CASSLPRDQAPLF. The J gene is TRBJ1-5, the V gene TRBV26; the D is unclear. Coverage ceases 1 residue before the CDR3 finishes, and the germline J gene fills in the end. Trimming cost V 2 bases and J 5 bases, with 7 bases left between them. The CDR3 sequence is 13 residues long. Germline loops: CDR1 KGHPV, CDR2 FQNQEV (reference sequence).

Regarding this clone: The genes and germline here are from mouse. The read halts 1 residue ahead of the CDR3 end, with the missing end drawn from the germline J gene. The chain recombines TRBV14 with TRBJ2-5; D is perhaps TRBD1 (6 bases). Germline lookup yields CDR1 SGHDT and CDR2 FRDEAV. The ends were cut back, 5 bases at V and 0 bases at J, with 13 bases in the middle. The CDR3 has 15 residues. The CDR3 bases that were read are TGTGCCAGCAGGCCCGGGACACATAACCAAGACACCCAGTAC. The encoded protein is CASRPGTHNQDTQY. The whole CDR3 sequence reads CASRPGTHNQDTQYF.

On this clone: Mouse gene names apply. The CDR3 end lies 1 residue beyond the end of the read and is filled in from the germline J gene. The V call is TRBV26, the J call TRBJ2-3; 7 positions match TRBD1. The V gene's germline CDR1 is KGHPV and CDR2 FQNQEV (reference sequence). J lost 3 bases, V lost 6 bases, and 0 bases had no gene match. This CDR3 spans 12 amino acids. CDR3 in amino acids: CASRTGAETLYF. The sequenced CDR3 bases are TGTGCCAGCAGGACAGGGGCAGAAACGCTGTAT.

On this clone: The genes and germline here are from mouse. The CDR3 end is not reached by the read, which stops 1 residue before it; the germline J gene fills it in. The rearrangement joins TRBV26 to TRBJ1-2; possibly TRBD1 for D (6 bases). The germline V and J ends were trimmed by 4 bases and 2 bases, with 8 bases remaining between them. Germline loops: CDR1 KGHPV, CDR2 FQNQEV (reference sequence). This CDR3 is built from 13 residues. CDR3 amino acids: CASSPQGNSDYTF. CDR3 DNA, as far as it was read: TGTGCCAGCAGTCCTCAGGGGAACTCCGACTACACC.

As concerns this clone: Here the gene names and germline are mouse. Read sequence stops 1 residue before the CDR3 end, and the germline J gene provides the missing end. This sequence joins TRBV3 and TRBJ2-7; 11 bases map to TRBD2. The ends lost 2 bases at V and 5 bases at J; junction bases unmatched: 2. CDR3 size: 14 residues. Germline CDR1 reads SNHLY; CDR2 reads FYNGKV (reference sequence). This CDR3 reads CASSLTGGAHEQYF. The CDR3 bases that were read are TGTGCCAGCAGCTTAACTGGGGGGGCGCATGAACAGTAC.

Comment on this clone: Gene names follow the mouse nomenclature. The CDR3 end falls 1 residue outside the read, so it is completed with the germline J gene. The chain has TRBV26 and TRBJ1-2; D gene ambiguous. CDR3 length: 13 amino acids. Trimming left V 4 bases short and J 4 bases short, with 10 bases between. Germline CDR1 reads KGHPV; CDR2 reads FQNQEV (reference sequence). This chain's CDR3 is CASSREGGSDYTF. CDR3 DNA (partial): TGTGCCAGCAGTCGGGAGGGCGGCTCCGACTACACC.

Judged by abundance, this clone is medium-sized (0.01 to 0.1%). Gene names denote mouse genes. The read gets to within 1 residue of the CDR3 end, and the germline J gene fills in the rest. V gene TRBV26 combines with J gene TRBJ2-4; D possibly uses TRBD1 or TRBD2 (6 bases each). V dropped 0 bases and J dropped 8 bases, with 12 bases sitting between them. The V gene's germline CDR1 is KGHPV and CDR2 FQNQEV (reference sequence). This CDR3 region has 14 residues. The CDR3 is CASSLSSGGGTLYF. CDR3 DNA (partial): TGTGCCAGCAGTCTGTCGTCCGGGGGCGGCACCTTGTAC.